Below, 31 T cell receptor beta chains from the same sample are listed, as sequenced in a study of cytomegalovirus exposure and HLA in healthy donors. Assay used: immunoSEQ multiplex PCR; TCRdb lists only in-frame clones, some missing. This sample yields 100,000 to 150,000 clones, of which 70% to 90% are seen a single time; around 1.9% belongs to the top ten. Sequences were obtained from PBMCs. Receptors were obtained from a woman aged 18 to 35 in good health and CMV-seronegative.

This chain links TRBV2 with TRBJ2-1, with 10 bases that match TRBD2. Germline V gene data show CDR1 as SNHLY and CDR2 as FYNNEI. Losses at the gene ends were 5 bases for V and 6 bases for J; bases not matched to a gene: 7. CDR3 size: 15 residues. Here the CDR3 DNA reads TGTGCCAGCAGTAAAAGCGGGGGGGCGGTCAATGAGCAGTTCTTC. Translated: CASSKSGGAVNEQFF.

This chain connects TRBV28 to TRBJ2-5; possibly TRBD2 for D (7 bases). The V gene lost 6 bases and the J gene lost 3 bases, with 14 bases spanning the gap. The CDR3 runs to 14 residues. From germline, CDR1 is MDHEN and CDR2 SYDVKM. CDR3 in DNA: TGTGCCAGCAGGGGCGGGGGCAAGAAAGAGACCCAGTACTTC. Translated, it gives CASRGGGKKETQYF.

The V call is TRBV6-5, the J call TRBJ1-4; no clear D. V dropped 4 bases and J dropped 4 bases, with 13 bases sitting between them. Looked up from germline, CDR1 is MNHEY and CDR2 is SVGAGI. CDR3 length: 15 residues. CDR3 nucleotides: TGTGCCAGCAGTTCCGGTTCGGGGTTTAATGAAAAACTGTTTTTT. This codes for CASSSGSGFNEKLFF.

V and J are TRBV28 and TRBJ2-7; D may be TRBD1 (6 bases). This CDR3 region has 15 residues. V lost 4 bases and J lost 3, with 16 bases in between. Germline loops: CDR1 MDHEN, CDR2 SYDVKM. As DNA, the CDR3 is TGTGCCAGCAGTTCCCCTCGGGACATAATCTACGAGCAGTACTTC. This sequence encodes CASSSPRDIIYEQYF. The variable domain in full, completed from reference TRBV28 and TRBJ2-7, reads DVKVTQSSRYLVKRTGEKVFLECVQDMDHENMFWYRQDPGLGLRLIYFSYDVKMKEKGDIPEGYSVSREKKERFSLILESASTNQTSMYLCASSSPRDIIYEQYFGPGTRLTVT.

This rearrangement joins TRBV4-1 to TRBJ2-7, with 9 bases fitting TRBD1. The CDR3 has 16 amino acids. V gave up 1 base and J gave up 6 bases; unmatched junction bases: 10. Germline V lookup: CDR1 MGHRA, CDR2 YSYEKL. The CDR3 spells CASSQGTGTGSIEQYF. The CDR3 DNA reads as TGCGCCAGCAGCCAAGGAACCGGGACAGGGTCTATCGAGCAGTACTTC.

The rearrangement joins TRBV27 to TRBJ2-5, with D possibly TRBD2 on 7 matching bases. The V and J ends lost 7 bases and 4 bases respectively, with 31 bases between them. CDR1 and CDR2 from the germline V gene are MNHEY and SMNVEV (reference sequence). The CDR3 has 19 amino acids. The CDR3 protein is CASTPVTPLLGGRGETQYF. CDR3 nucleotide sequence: TGTGCCAGCACCCCAGTGACACCCCTCCTCGGGGGGCGAGGAGAGACCCAGTACTTC.

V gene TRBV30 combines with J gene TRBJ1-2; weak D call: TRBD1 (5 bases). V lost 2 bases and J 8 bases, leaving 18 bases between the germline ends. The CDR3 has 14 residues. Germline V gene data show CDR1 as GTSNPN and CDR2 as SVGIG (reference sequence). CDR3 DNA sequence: TGTGCCTGGAGTCCACTACTCGCGACAGTAGGCTACACCTTC. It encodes CAWSPLLATVGYTF.

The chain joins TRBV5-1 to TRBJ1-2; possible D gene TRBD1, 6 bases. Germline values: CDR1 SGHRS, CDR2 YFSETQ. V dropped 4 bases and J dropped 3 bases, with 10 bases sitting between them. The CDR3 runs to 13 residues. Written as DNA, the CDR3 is TGCGCCAGCAGCGAAGGGGGTGACTATGGCTACACCTTC. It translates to CASSEGGDYGYTF.

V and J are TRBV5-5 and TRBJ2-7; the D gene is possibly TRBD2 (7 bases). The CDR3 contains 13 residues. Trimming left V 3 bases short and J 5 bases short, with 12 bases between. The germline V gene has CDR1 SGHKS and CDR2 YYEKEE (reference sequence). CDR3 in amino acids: CASSWPGGDEQYF. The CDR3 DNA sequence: TGTGCCAGCAGCTGGCCGGGGGGCGACGAGCAGTACTTC. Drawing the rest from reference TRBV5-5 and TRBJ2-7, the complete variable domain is DAGVTQSPTHLIKTRGQQVTLRCSPISGHKSVSWYQQVLGQGPQFIFQYYEKEERGRGNFPDRFSARQFPNYSSELNVNALLLGDSALYLCASSWPGGDEQYFGPGTRLTVT.

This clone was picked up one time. In DNA form, the CDR3 reads TGTGCCAGCAGCCATGGACTAGCGGGGTCGTACTTC. Amino acid sequence: CASSHGLAGSYF. J is TRBJ2-5 and V is TRBV28, with TRBD2 identical over 12 bases. V dropped 6 bases and J dropped 13; count of bases not matched to a gene: 6. The CDR3 has 12 amino acids. Per the germline V gene, CDR1 is MDHEN and CDR2 is SYDVKM.

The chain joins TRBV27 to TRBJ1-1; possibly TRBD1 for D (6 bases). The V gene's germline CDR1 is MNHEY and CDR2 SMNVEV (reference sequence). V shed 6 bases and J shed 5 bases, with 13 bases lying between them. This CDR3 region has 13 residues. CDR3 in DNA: TGTGCCAGCAGCGTTGGGGGCAGGACTGAAGCTTTCTTT. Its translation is CASSVGGRTEAFF.

The chain's CDR3 is CASRIAGGSQEQFF. In DNA form, the CDR3 reads TGTGCCAGCAGGATAGCGGGAGGTTCCCAAGAGCAGTTCTTC. The chain employs TRBV7-2 and TRBJ2-1; 10 bases are shared with TRBD2. J was trimmed by 10 bases and V by 6 bases; bases with no gene match: 9. The CDR3 has 14 residues. The germline V gene encodes CDR1 SGHTA and CDR2 FQGNSA.

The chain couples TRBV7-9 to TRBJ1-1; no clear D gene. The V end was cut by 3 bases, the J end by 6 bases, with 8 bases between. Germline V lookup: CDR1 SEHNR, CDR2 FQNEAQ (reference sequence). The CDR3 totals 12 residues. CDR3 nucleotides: TGTGCCAGCAGCTTTTCGGCGGCTGAAGCTTTCTTT. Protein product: CASSFSAAEAFF.

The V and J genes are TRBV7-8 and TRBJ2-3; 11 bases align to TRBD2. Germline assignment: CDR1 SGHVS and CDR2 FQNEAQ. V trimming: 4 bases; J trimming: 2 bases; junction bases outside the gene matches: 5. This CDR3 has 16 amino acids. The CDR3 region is CASSSLAGGSTDTQYF. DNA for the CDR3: TGTGCCAGCAGCTCCTTAGCGGGGGGGTCCACAGATACGCAGTATTTT.

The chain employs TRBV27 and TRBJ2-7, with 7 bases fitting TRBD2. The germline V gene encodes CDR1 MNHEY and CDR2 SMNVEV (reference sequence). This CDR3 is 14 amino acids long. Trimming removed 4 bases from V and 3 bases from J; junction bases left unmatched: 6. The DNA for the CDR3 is TGTGCCAGCAGTTCCTCCGGGGAGGGCTACGAGCAGTACTTC. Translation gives CASSSSGEGYEQYF.

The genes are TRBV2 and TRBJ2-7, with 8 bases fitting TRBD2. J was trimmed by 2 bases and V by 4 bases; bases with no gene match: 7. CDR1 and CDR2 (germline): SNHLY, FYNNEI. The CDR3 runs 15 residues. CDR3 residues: CASSVPSGLTYEQYF. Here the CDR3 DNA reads TGTGCCAGCAGTGTTCCTAGCGGGTTGACCTACGAGCAGTACTTC.

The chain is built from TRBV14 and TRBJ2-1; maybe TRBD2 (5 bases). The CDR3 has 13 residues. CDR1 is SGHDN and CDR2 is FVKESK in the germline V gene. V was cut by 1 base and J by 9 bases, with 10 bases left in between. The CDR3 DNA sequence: TGTGCCAGCAGCCAAGCACCTGGAGGTGAGCAGTTCTTC. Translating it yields CASSQAPGGEQFF. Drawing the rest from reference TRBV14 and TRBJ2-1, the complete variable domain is EAGVTQFPSHSVIEKGQTVTLRCDPISGHDNLYWYRRVMGKEIKFLLHFVKESKQDESGMPNNRFLAERTGGTYSTLKVQPAELEDSGVYFCASSQAPGGEQFFGPGTRLTVL.

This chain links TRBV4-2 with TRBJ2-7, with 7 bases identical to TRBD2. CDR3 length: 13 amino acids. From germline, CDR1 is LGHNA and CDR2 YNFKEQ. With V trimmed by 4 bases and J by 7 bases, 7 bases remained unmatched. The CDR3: CASSPTSFSEQYF. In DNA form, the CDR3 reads TGTGCCAGCAGCCCGACTAGCTTTAGTGAGCAGTACTTC.

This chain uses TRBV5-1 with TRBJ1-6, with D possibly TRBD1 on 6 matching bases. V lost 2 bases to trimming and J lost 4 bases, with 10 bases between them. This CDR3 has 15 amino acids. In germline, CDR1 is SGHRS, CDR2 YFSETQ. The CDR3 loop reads CASSLQGTYNSPLHF. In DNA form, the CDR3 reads TGCGCCAGCAGCTTACAGGGAACTTATAATTCACCCCTCCACTTT.

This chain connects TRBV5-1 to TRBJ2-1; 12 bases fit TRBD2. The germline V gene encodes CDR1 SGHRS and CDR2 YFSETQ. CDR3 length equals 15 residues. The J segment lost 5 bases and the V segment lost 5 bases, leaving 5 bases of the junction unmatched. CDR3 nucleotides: TGCGCCAGCAGTCGGACTAGCGGGAATAACAATGAGCAGTTCTTC. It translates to CASSRTSGNNNEQFF.

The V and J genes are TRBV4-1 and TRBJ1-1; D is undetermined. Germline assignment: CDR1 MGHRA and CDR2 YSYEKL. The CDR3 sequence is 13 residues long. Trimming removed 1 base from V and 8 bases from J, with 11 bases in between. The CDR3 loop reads CASSQVGRREAFF. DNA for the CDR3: TGCGCCAGCAGCCAAGTTGGCAGGAGGGAAGCTTTCTTT.

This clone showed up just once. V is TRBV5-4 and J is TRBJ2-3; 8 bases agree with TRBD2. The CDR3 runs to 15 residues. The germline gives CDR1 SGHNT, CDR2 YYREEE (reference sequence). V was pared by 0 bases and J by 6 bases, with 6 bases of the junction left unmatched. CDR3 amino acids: CASSLARGGKDTQYF. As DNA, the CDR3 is TGTGCCAGCAGCTTGGCTCGCGGGGGGAAGGATACGCAGTATTTT.

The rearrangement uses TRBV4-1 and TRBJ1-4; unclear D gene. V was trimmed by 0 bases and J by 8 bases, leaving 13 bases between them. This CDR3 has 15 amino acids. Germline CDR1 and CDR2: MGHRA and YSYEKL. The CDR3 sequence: CASSQEGGIREKLFF. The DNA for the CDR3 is TGCGCCAGCAGCCAAGAGGGCGGGATAAGGGAAAAACTGTTTTTT.

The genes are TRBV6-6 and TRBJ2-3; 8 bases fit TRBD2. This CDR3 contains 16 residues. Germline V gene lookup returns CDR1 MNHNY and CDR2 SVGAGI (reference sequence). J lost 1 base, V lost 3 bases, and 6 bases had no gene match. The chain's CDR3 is CASSYFVGGGTDTQYF. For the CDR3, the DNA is TGTGCCAGCAGTTATTTCGTCGGGGGGGGCACAGATACGCAGTATTTT.

In DNA form, the CDR3 reads TGTGCCAGCACCACCGGGACAGGACCGGCTAGCTATGGCTACACCTTC. Translation gives CASTTGTGPASYGYTF. The rearrangement links TRBV2 to TRBJ1-2; 8 positions agree with TRBD1. This CDR3 is built from 16 residues. J was trimmed by 4 bases and V by 7 bases; bases with no gene match: 14. Germline V gene data show CDR1 as SNHLY and CDR2 as FYNNEI.

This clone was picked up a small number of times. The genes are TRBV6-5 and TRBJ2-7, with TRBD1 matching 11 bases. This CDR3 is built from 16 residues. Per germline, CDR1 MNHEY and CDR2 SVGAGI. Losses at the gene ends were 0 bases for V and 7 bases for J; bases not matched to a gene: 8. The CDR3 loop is CASSYSGQGAGWEQYF. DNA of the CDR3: TGTGCCAGCAGTTACTCTGGACAGGGGGCAGGATGGGAGCAGTACTTC.

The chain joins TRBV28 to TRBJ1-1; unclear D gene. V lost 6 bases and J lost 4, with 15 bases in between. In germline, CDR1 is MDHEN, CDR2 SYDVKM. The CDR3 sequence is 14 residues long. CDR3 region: CASSPRVVGTEAFF. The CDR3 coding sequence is TGTGCCAGCAGCCCCCGTGTGGTCGGCACTGAAGCTTTCTTT.

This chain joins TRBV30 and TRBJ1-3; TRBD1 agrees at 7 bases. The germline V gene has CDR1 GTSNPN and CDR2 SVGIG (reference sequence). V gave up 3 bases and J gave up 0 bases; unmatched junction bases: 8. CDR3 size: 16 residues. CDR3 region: CAWRQRQGGSGNTIYF. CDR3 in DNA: TGTGCCTGGAGACAAAGACAGGGAGGCTCTGGAAACACCATATATTTT.

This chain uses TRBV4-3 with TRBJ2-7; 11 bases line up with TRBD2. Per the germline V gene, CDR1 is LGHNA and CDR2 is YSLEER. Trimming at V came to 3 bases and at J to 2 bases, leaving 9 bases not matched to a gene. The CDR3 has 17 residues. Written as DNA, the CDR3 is TGCGCCAGCAGCCAGCAAACCGGGACTAGCGGAGCCTACGAGCAGTACTTC. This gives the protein CASSQQTGTSGAYEQYF.

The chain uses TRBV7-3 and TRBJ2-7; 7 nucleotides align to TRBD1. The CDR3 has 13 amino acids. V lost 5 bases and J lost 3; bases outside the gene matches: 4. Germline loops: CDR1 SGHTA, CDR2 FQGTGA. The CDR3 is CASSVGTVYEQYF. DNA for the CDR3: TGTGCCAGCAGCGTCGGGACAGTCTACGAGCAGTACTTC.

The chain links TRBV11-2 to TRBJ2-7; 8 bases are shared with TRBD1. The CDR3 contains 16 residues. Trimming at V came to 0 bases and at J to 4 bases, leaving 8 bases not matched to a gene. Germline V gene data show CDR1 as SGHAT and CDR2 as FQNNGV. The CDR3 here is CASSLDTRGLSYEQYF. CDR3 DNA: TGTGCCAGCAGCTTAGATACCAGGGGGCTGAGTTACGAGCAGTACTTC.